Listed here are 13 T cell receptor beta chains from one sample, sequenced in a study of CD4 T cells in relation to SARS-CoV-2 and coronaviruses. The unexposed donors gave CD4+ T cells in about 2011-2018, prior to COVID-19. Sequencing used immunoSEQ multiplex PCR; TCRdb keeps in-frame clones, though not all of them. The sample consists of 60,000 to 65,000 clones, 94% of them appearing once. Sequencing was done on a sample of naive CD4+ T cells from PBMCs. As for subset: naive CD4+ T cells isolated by negative enrichment. Receptors were obtained from a human donor in good health.

J is TRBJ1-4 and V is TRBV7-4, with D maybe TRBD1 (5 bases). The CDR3 loop spans 14 amino acids. V lost 5 bases, J lost 8 bases, and 15 bases lay in between. Germline values: CDR1 SGHVT, CDR2 SQSDAQ. CDR3 in DNA: TGTGCCAGCAGCCCCGATAGGGGTCAGGAAAAACTGTTTTTT. Amino acid sequence: CASSPDRGQEKLFF.

V gene TRBV27 combines with J gene TRBJ2-7; 10 bases line up with TRBD1. Germline CDR1 and CDR2: MNHEY and SMNVEV (reference sequence). The ends lost 3 bases at V and 6 bases at J; junction bases unmatched: 5. The CDR3 totals 14 residues. The CDR3 here is CASSFGQGGGEQYF. In DNA form, the CDR3 reads TGTGCCAGCAGTTTCGGACAGGGGGGGGGCGAGCAGTACTTC.

This clone was picked up a small number of times. The genes are TRBV24-1 and TRBJ2-1; a weak D match, TRBD1 (6 bases). V lost 4 bases to trimming and J lost 15 bases, with 15 bases between them. The germline CDR1 and CDR2 sequences are KGHDR and SFDVKD. This CDR3 has 12 residues. CDR3 sequence (DNA): TGTGCCACCAGTGAAGGAAGGGGGAGAACGTTCTTC. Translation: CATSEGRGRTFF.

The genes are TRBV7-3 and TRBJ2-2, with 8 bases matching TRBD1. The V gene end was trimmed by 3 bases and the J gene end by 1 base; junction bases not matched to a gene: 4. This CDR3 is built from 16 residues. Looked up from germline, CDR1 is SGHTA and CDR2 is FQGTGA. The CDR3 DNA reads as TGTGCCAGCAGCTTTCGGACAGGGTTGAACACCGGGGAGCTGTTTTTT. Translated: CASSFRTGLNTGELFF.

Here the CDR3 reads CASSISLVGGKEQYF. CDR3 DNA: TGTGCCAGTAGTATTAGTCTGGTTGGAGGGAAAGAGCAGTACTTC. This rearrangement joins TRBV19 to TRBJ2-7, with D possibly matching TRBD2 (6 bases). This CDR3 is 15 amino acids long. Trimming pared 3 bases from V and 7 bases from J, leaving 19 bases between. Looked up from germline, CDR1 is LNHDA and CDR2 is SQIVND (reference sequence).

The rearrangement joins TRBV6-5 to TRBJ2-7; 8 bases align to TRBD2. Germline trimming cut 7 bases from V and 5 bases from J; bases unmatched to any gene: 7. Germline V lookup: CDR1 MNHEY, CDR2 SVGAGI. The CDR3 loop spans 13 amino acids. This CDR3 is CASIGSGNHEQYF. The CDR3, as DNA: TGTGCCAGCATAGGTAGCGGGAACCACGAGCAGTACTTC.

V is TRBV5-5 and J is TRBJ2-7; a possible D gene is TRBD1 (6 bases). This CDR3 spans 15 amino acids. V lost 1 base, J lost 2 bases, and 13 bases lay in between. From germline, CDR1 is SGHKS and CDR2 YYEKEE (reference sequence). In nucleotides, the CDR3 is TGTGCCAGCAGCTTGAACACAGGGATCGCCTACGAGCAGTACTTC. Protein: CASSLNTGIAYEQYF.

The chain combines TRBV6-2 or TRBV6-3 with TRBJ2-1; D may correspond to TRBD1 or TRBD2 (7 bases each). CDR3 length equals 18 residues. V lost 7 bases and J lost 2, with 24 bases in between. Germline V lookup: CDR1 MNHEY, CDR2 SVGEGT. Here the CDR3 DNA reads TGTGCCAGCAACCCGGTCCAGGGGGGGAGCCGGACCTACAATGAGCAGTTCTTC. Protein sequence: CASNPVQGGSRTYNEQFF.

This sequence joins TRBV5-1 and TRBJ2-7, with a weak D call TRBD1 (5 bases). Trimming removed 5 bases at V and 6 bases at J, with 18 bases between. The germline V gene has CDR1 SGHRS and CDR2 YFSETQ. The CDR3 contains 14 residues. The DNA of the CDR3 is TGCGCCAGCAGGGAGACAGTTACAACGGGCGAGCAGTACTTC. Encoded protein: CASRETVTTGEQYF. The full variable domain, in which reference TRBV5-1 and TRBJ2-7 provide the parts outside the CDR3, is KAGVTQTPRYLIKTRGQQVTLSCSPISGHRSVSWYQQTPGQGLQFLFEYFSETQRNKGNFPGRFSGRQFSNSRSEMNVSTLELGDSALYLCASRETVTTGEQYFGPGTRLTVT.

This clone was detected only once. This rearrangement joins TRBV28 to TRBJ1-1, with D possibly being TRBD1 (5 bases). With 3 bases removed from V and 1 base from J, the gap between germline ends came to 12 bases. The germline CDR1 and CDR2 sequences are MDHEN and SYDVKM. This CDR3 contains 15 residues. The CDR3 DNA reads TGTGCCAGCAGTTTTGTGGGGCCCCGGAACACTGAAGCTTTCTTT. Its protein product is CASSFVGPRNTEAFF.

The V call is TRBV5-1, the J call TRBJ2-7, with 11 positions matching TRBD2. This CDR3 is 15 amino acids long. After removal of 9 bases from V and 2 bases from J, the junction contained 10 bases not matched to a gene. Germline CDR1 and CDR2: SGHRS and YFSETQ. The DNA for the CDR3 is TGCGCCACCGCACCCGGGACTAGCGGTACCTACGAGCAGTACTTC. This codes for CATAPGTSGTYEQYF.

V gene TRBV6-5 combines with J gene TRBJ2-6; no clear D gene. Germline CDR1 and CDR2: MNHEY and SVGAGI. The CDR3 has 15 amino acids. V lost 4 bases to trimming and J lost 0 bases, with 7 bases between them. DNA for the CDR3: TGTGCCAGCAGTTCGGTAACCTCTGGGGCCAACGTCCTGACTTTC. This codes for CASSSVTSGANVLTF.

CDR3 region: CASSQGDGGLETQYF. The CDR3 nucleotides read TGCGCCAGCAGCCAAGGTGATGGGGGGTTGGAGACCCAGTACTTC. The chain combines TRBV4-1 with TRBJ2-5, with TRBD2 as a possible D gene (6 bases). V was cut by 1 base and J by 5 bases, with 14 bases left in between. Germline-derived CDR1 and CDR2 are MGHRA and YSYEKL. This CDR3 is 15 amino acids long.